This T cell receptor beta chain was captured by sequencing in a study of blood T cell repertoires in COVID-19. Study context: From T cells, B-cell-depleted T cells, or PBMCs came the material, which was cDNA or gDNA.

Per the authors' pipeline: It was from reference gene primer amplification that nucleated cell counts were estimated. Only in-frame clones appear in the TCRdb table, and some are missing; sequencing was by immunoSEQ multiplex PCR. D and trimming come from the DNA, and the V and J calls and clone size come from that table. This table has tens of thousands of clones, roughly 80% appearing once. The CDR3 loop spans 16 amino acids. Trimming took 2 bases from V and 10 from J; bases not matched to a gene: 9. Per the germline V gene, CDR1 is MGHDK and CDR2 is SYGVNS. The source is a woman aged 80 or over with active or convalescent COVID-19. The rearrangement links TRBV25-1 to TRBJ1-6, with 9 bases aligning to TRBD1. Sequenced input: peripheral blood. This CDR3 is CASSETGTGNRSPLHF. The CDR3 DNA is TGTGCCAGCAGTGAAACAGGGACAGGGAATCGGTCACCCCTCCACTTT.